These 28 T cell receptor beta chains were sequenced from one sample in a study of CD8 T cells in Susac syndrome. Roughly 0.45 to 1 ug RNA was reverse transcribed with random hexamers. TCRdb re-derived calls from the immunoSEQ multiplex PCR reads in MiXCR, one entry per CDR3 protein. The sample yields some 450,000 distinct CDR3 sequences, around 85% seen once. The sequenced sample was CD8+ T cells from PBMCs. These receptors all stem from a human donor with multiple sclerosis.

Written as DNA, the CDR3 is TGCGCCAGCAGCTTCCGGGACCACCTCCAAGAGACCCAGTACTTC. Its protein product is CASSFRDHLQETQYF. The chain carries TRBV5-1 and TRBJ2-5, with D perhaps matching TRBD1 or TRBD2 (5 bases each). Trimming removed 2 bases at V and 1 base at J, with 12 bases between. Germline CDR1 SGHRS, CDR2 YFSETQ. The CDR3 is 15 residues long.

This clonotype was seen a few times. The chain uses TRBV27 and TRBJ1-1; possibly TRBD1 for D (6 bases). Per germline, CDR1 MNHEY and CDR2 SMNVEV (reference sequence). The CDR3 spans 13 residues. The germline V and J ends were trimmed by 3 bases and 3 bases, with 8 bases remaining between them. This chain's CDR3 is CASSLAGDTEAFF. In DNA, the CDR3 is TGTGCCAGCAGTTTGGCAGGGGACACTGAAGCTTTCTTT.

The chain has TRBV7-9 and TRBJ2-1; the D gene is possibly TRBD1 (6 bases). Germline loops: CDR1 SEHNR, CDR2 FQNEAQ (reference sequence). V lost 6 bases to trimming and J lost 8 bases, with 17 bases between them. This CDR3 has 14 residues. CDR3 in DNA: TGTGCCAGCAGGCCGCCAACAGGGCTGGATGAGCAGTTCTTC. Its translation is CASRPPTGLDEQFF.

The chain joins TRBV3-1 to TRBJ1-1; D not certain. The V and J ends lost 6 bases and 1 base respectively, with 15 bases between them. This CDR3 spans 15 amino acids. Germline loops: CDR1 LGHDT, CDR2 YNNKEL (reference sequence). CDR3 nucleotide sequence: TGTGCCAGCAGACGCTTTGGGCGGAAGAACACTGAAGCTTTCTTT. Translating gives CASRRFGRKNTEAFF. The whole variable domain, filled in from reference TRBV3-1 and TRBJ1-1, reads DTAVSQTPKYLVTQMGNDKSIKCEQNLGHDTMYWYKQDSKKFLKIMFSYNNKELIINETVPNRFSPKSPDKAHLNLHINSLELGDSAVYFCASRRFGRKNTEAFFGQGTRLTVV.

The CDR3 bases are TGTGCCAGCAGACCGGGACGGGGCTCCTACGAGCAGTACTTC. It is translated as CASRPGRGSYEQYF. The chain has TRBV27 and TRBJ2-7; D possibly matches TRBD1 or TRBD2 (5 bases each). CDR1 and CDR2 (germline): MNHEY, SMNVEV (reference sequence). This CDR3 spans 14 amino acids. Trimming left V 6 bases short and J 0 bases short, with 12 bases between.

The V and J genes are TRBV27 and TRBJ2-3, with no clear D. The germline V gene has CDR1 MNHEY and CDR2 SMNVEV (reference sequence). The CDR3 sequence is 17 residues long. The V end was cut by 5 bases, the J end by 2 bases, with 20 bases between. CDR3 coding DNA: TGTGCCAGCAGTCCCGGTCCGGAGTACGTATTCACAGATACGCAGTATTTT. Residues: CASSPGPEYVFTDTQYF.

V and J are TRBV28 and TRBJ2-1, with 9 bases fitting TRBD1. The CDR3 has 14 amino acids. The V and J ends lost 10 bases and 7 bases, in that order; junction bases with no gene match: 11. Looked up from germline, CDR1 is MDHEN and CDR2 is SYDVKM. CDR3 bases: TGTGCCACCTATCTAGGACAGGGGAGGAATGAGCAGTTCTTC. Its translation is CATYLGQGRNEQFF.

The chain is built from TRBV19 and TRBJ2-2; D is undetermined. Germline lookup yields CDR1 LNHDA and CDR2 SQIVND (reference sequence). This CDR3 is built from 11 residues. V was pared by 7 bases and J by 6 bases, with 6 bases between. The CDR3 is CASKSPGELFF. The DNA for the CDR3 is TGTGCCAGTAAAAGCCCCGGGGAGCTGTTTTTT.

V gene TRBV6-1 combines with J gene TRBJ1-4, with 8 bases aligning to TRBD1. The CDR3 is made up of 16 amino acids. The junction had 4 bases not matched to a gene; V was cut back by 2 bases and J by 2 bases. Germline CDR1 reads MNHNS; CDR2 reads SASEGT. CDR3: CASSEWAGGTNEKLFF. In DNA, the CDR3 is TGTGCCAGCAGTGAATGGGCAGGGGGCACTAATGAAAAACTGTTTTTT.

The table lists this clonotype with many counts. The chain carries TRBV19 and TRBJ2-1; D is unclear. CDR3 size: 12 residues. Trimming removed 9 bases from V and 0 bases from J, with 6 bases in between. CDR1 is LNHDA and CDR2 is SQIVND in the germline V gene (reference sequence). CDR3 coding DNA: TGTGCCAGCAGCCCCTCCTACAATGAGCAGTTCTTC. It is translated as CASSPSYNEQFF.

V usage is TRBV2 and J usage is TRBJ1-1, with 10 positions matching TRBD1. V was pared by 2 bases and J by 1 base, with 10 bases of the junction left unmatched. The CDR3 spans 18 residues. The germline CDR1 and CDR2 sequences are SNHLY and FYNNEI. Written as DNA, the CDR3 is TGTGCCAGCAGTGAACAGGGACAGGGGAGTTACCCGAACACTGAAGCTTTCTTT. This sequence encodes CASSEQGQGSYPNTEAFF.

This sequence joins TRBV6-5 and TRBJ1-5; tentatively, D is TRBD1 (5 bases). V gave up 4 bases and J gave up 7 bases, with 20 bases separating them. Germline V gives CDR1 MNHEY, CDR2 SVGAGI. This CDR3 is 16 amino acids long. The CDR3: CASSSRGTGIGQPQHF. The DNA for the CDR3 is TGTGCCAGCAGTTCCCGGGGGACGGGGATCGGACAGCCCCAGCATTTT.

This chain joins TRBV27 and TRBJ2-7, with TRBD2 as a possible D gene (5 bases). Trimming took 1 base from V and 4 from J, leaving 11 bases between them. CDR3 size: 14 residues. Germline V CDR1 and CDR2: MNHEY, SMNVEV (reference sequence). CDR3 region: CASSLYAEGYEQYF. DNA for the CDR3: TGTGCCAGCAGTTTATATGCAGAGGGATACGAGCAGTACTTC.

The J gene is TRBJ2-1, the V gene TRBV6-5, with 8 bases identical to TRBD2. The J segment lost 2 bases and the V segment lost 6 bases, leaving 3 bases of the junction unmatched. The CDR3 length is 14 residues. Germline V CDR1 and CDR2: MNHEY, SVGAGI. The CDR3 DNA follows: TGTGCCAGCAGAGCGGGGGATACCTACAATGAGCAGTTCTTC. Translated: CASRAGDTYNEQFF.

This clonotype showed up just once. V gene TRBV10-3 combines with J gene TRBJ2-5, with D possibly called TRBD1 or TRBD2 (5 bases each). V was clipped by 3 bases and J by 7 bases, with 15 bases between them. The CDR3 sequence is 14 residues long. From germline, CDR1 is ENHRY and CDR2 SYGVKD. CDR3 DNA: TGTGCCATCAGTGAAAGCTCGAGGGACGGGACCCAGTACTTC. Translating it yields CAISESSRDGTQYF.

The rearrangement uses TRBV6-1 and TRBJ2-5; 7 bases fit TRBD2. CDR3 size: 15 residues. CDR1 MNHNS and CDR2 SASEGT come from the germline V gene. V trimming: 3 bases; J trimming: 0 bases; junction bases outside the gene matches: 4. The CDR3 region is CASSEVAGHQETQYF. The CDR3 DNA is TGTGCCAGCAGTGAGGTAGCGGGTCACCAAGAGACCCAGTACTTC.

V is TRBV11-2 and J is TRBJ2-5; D is perhaps TRBD2 (5 bases). Trimming pared 1 base from V and 5 bases from J, leaving 17 bases between. This CDR3 comprises 16 residues. The germline V gene has CDR1 SGHAT and CDR2 FQNNGV. The CDR3 loop reads CASSLGGVNRLETQYF. For the CDR3, the DNA is TGTGCCAGCAGCTTAGGGGGAGTGAACCGCCTGGAGACCCAGTACTTC. The full variable domain, in which reference TRBV11-2 and TRBJ2-5 provide the parts outside the CDR3, is EAGVAQSPRYKIIEKRQSVAFWCNPISGHATLYWYQQILGQGPKLLIQFQNNGVVDDSQLPKDRFSAERLKGVDSTLKIQPAKLEDSAVYLCASSLGGVNRLETQYFGPGTRLLVL.

This sequence joins TRBV25-1 and TRBJ2-1, with D tentatively TRBD2 (6 bases). V was shortened by 3 bases and J by 16 bases, with 22 bases between the two germline ends. There are 14 residues in the CDR3. CDR1 and CDR2 (germline): MGHDK, SYGVNS. Written as DNA, the CDR3 is TGTGCCAGCAGTGAGAAGGAACCTTTACGTGGACTATTCTTC. This sequence encodes CASSEKEPLRGLFF.

The chain carries TRBV15 and TRBJ2-5; 11 bases line up with TRBD2. The germline V gene has CDR1 LNHNV and CDR2 YYDKDF (reference sequence). V gave up 3 bases and J gave up 2 bases; unmatched junction bases: 20. CDR3 length: 21 amino acids. DNA of the CDR3: TGTGCCACCAGCAGGGCCCCCTATGAGCTAGCGGGGGGATCGAGGCAAGAGACCCAGTACTTC. It translates to CATSRAPYELAGGSRQETQYF.

The rearrangement joins TRBV5-5 to TRBJ2-1; D might be TRBD2 (6 bases). The CDR3 extends over 15 amino acids. V was shortened by 2 bases and J by 8 bases, with 17 bases between the two germline ends. CDR1 SGHKS and CDR2 YYEKEE come from the germline V gene (reference sequence). The CDR3 sequence is CASSFLAWESHEQFF. Written as DNA, the CDR3 is TGTGCCAGCAGCTTCCTAGCGTGGGAGTCCCATGAGCAGTTCTTC.

CDR3 bases: TGTGCCAGCAGCTTAGAAGGGACAACAGCACCCTACGAGCAGTACTTC. Its protein product is CASSLEGTTAPYEQYF. The chain joins TRBV11-2 to TRBJ2-7, with D possibly TRBD1 on 6 matching bases. The CDR3 runs 16 residues. CDR1 is SGHAT, CDR2 FQNNGV, per germline. Trimming shortened V by 0 bases and J by 2 bases, and 14 bases separated the two germline ends.

The chain couples TRBV24-1 to TRBJ2-7; 7 bases align to TRBD1. V was clipped by 8 bases and J by 2 bases; unmatched bases: 8. In germline, CDR1 is KGHDR, CDR2 SFDVKD. The CDR3 covers 14 residues. Written as DNA, the CDR3 is TGTGCCACCATTCGACAGGGACCCCCCTACGAGCAGTACTTC. Translation: CATIRQGPPYEQYF.

The CDR3 coding sequence is TGTGCCACCCGCTTGACAGGGTACGGCGGGGAGCTGTTTTTT. It yields the protein CATRLTGYGGELFF. The chain is built from TRBV11-2 and TRBJ2-2; 7 bases match TRBD1. V shed 10 bases, J shed 7 bases, and the junction held 12 bases outside the gene matches. The germline gives CDR1 SGHAT, CDR2 FQNNGV. The CDR3 length is 14 residues.

The rearrangement joins TRBV12-3 or TRBV12-4 to TRBJ2-1, with a possible D match to TRBD2 (5 bases). V was cut by 3 bases and J by 6 bases, with 15 bases left in between. This CDR3 has 15 amino acids. The chain's CDR3 is CASSLRDPTFNEQFF. DNA for the CDR3: TGTGCCAGCAGTTTGAGGGATCCTACTTTCAATGAGCAGTTCTTC.

The rearrangement links TRBV30 to TRBJ1-1; D is uncertain. CDR3 size: 12 residues. V lost 1 base, J lost 13 bases, and 16 bases lay in between. Germline V CDR1 and CDR2: GTSNPN, SVGIG (reference sequence). DNA for the CDR3: TGTGCCTGGAGTGGGCCCCGGATCGACGTTTTCTTT. This codes for CAWSGPRIDVFF.

A few counts support this clonotype. The chain uses TRBV9 and TRBJ2-7; D uncertain. V shed 0 bases and J shed 3 bases, with 7 bases lying between them. This CDR3 has 13 residues. Germline V lookup: CDR1 SGDLS, CDR2 YYNGEE. The DNA of the CDR3 is TGTGCCAGCAGCGTAGGGCAGAACTACGAGCAGTACTTC. Protein: CASSVGQNYEQYF.

The rearrangement joins TRBV4-1 to TRBJ1-2, with D possibly matching TRBD1 (5 bases). Trimming took off 4 bases at V and 4 bases at J, with 10 bases between the two ends. This CDR3 comprises 13 residues. Germline lookup yields CDR1 MGHRA and CDR2 YSYEKL. CDR3 protein: CASSLGAGYGYTF. DNA for the CDR3: TGCGCCAGCAGCCTCGGGGCAGGCTATGGCTACACCTTC.

In DNA, the CDR3 is TGTGCCAGCAGTTTGGGAGGGGTTCAGCCCCAGCATTTT. Encoded protein: CASSLGGVQPQHF. The rearrangement joins TRBV28 to TRBJ1-5; maybe TRBD1 (5 bases). The CDR3 is 13 residues long. V was clipped by 3 bases and J by 6 bases, with 9 bases between them. Per germline, CDR1 MDHEN and CDR2 SYDVKM.